This T cell receptor (beta chain) originates from a study of blood T cells in healthy people across ages. Study-level findings and limits: Higher diversity, along with more naive CD4+ cells, distinguished long-lived donors from aged donors.

CDR1 is DFQATT, CDR2 SNEGSKA, per germline (reference sequence). This CDR3 contains 14 residues. Worth noting for this clonotype: The antigen remains undetermined.

A second about 6 to 12 cycle PCR used barcoded and J-beta primers. TCRdb re-derived calls from the 5' RACE reads in MiXCR, one entry per CDR3 protein. The table lists about 780,000 distinct CDR3 sequences, 35% to 50% of them singletons. The source material was blood. This chain links TRBV20-1 with TRBJ2-5; TRBD1 matches at 7 bases. The J call may be in error: the DNA end matches TRBJ2-7 better. This clonotype originated in a man older than 75 in good health. The CDR3 region is CSAWDRASVYEQYF. CDR3 bases: TGCAGTGCTTGGGACAGAGCTAGTGTATACGAGCAGTACTTC.